The 22 T cell receptor beta chains presented below share a single source sample, sequenced in a study of OX40 agonist ivuxolimab in advanced cancers. Receptor amplification or capture employed the immunoSEQ multiplex PCR assay. As stored in TCRdb, this immuneACCESS dataset retains in-frame rearrangements with V and J assigned. A fraction of the clones does not appear; measured against another copy, unresolved V genes explain less than half of the discrepancy, and the remainder lacks a known reason. Present in this sample are under 80,000 clones, 87% of which were seen just once. The ten largest make up 4% to 5% of the sample. Material: CD4+ or CD8+ T cells sorted from blood, obtained in a trial of the OX40 agonist ivuxolimab. The receptor set was obtained from an adult with an advanced solid tumor such as melanoma, head and neck, liver or kidney cancer.

The CDR3 nucleotides are TGTGCCAGCACCTCAGGGGGGGCGAGCACAGATACGCAGTATTTT. This codes for CASTSGGASTDTQYF. The V gene is TRBV9, the J gene TRBJ2-3, with D possibly being TRBD1 or TRBD2 (7 bases each). The CDR3 length is 15 residues. V was trimmed by 6 bases and J by 0 bases, leaving 14 bases between them. Per the germline V gene, CDR1 is SGDLS and CDR2 is YYNGEE.

The gene calls are TRBV5-4 and TRBJ2-2; a possible D gene is TRBD2 (5 bases). Between the trimmed V and J ends, which lost 4 bases and 4 bases, there was a span of 14 bases. The CDR3 covers 15 residues. Germline V CDR1 and CDR2: SGHNT, YYREEE (reference sequence). The CDR3 DNA follows: TGTGCCAGCAGCGGCGGGTGGGCTGGCACCGGGGAGCTGTTTTTT. Its translation is CASSGGWAGTGELFF.

This chain joins TRBV5-6 and TRBJ2-2; a weak D match, TRBD2 (6 bases). The V and J ends lost 1 base and 1 base respectively, with 8 bases between them. The CDR3 extends over 15 amino acids. Per the germline V gene, CDR1 is SGHDT and CDR2 is YYEEEE. The CDR3 region is CASSLISGNTGELFF. The CDR3 region has the DNA TGTGCCAGCAGCTTGATTAGCGGGAACACCGGGGAGCTGTTTTTT.

The chain combines TRBV29-1 with TRBJ2-1; D is undetermined. CDR3 size: 10 residues. Germline CDR1 and CDR2: SQVTM and ANQGSEA. V shed 4 bases and J shed 4 bases, with 2 bases lying between them. The CDR3 protein is CSVGYNEQFF. CDR3 nucleotide sequence: TGCAGCGTTGGGTACAATGAGCAGTTCTTC.

Points on this clone: In the same sample, other DNA sequences code for this CDR3. The J gene is TRBJ2-5, the V gene TRBV7-9; no clear D. The CDR3 runs to 14 residues. Germline CDR1 and CDR2: SEHNR and FQNEAQ (reference sequence). Trimming left V 3 bases short and J 5 bases short, with 13 bases between. The CDR3 protein is CASSFSDGRETQYF. As DNA, the CDR3 is TGTGCCAGCAGCTTCTCGGACGGGCGGGAGACCCAGTACTTC.

This chain connects TRBV4-1 to TRBJ2-5; tentative D call: TRBD1 (6 bases). Germline-derived CDR1 and CDR2 are MGHRA and YSYEKL. This CDR3 has 16 residues. Trimming removed 2 bases at V and 1 base at J, with 14 bases between. CDR3 DNA: TGCGCCAGCAGCCAACCTCACAGGGCGGGCCAAGAGACCCAGTACTTC. This codes for CASSQPHRAGQETQYF.

The chain combines TRBV6-5 with TRBJ1-5, with D possibly being TRBD1 (5 bases). Looked up from germline, CDR1 is MNHEY and CDR2 is SVGAGI. The CDR3 has 15 residues. The V gene lost 5 bases and the J gene lost 1 base, with 12 bases spanning the gap. The CDR3 reads CASSPSGKSNQPQHF. The DNA of the CDR3 is TGTGCCAGCAGTCCGTCAGGGAAGAGCAATCAGCCCCAGCATTTT.

This rearrangement joins TRBV9 to TRBJ1-2, with a possible D match to TRBD1 (6 bases). The germline gives CDR1 SGDLS, CDR2 YYNGEE. The CDR3 is made up of 16 amino acids. V lost 2 bases and J 2 bases, leaving 16 bases between the germline ends. The CDR3 region has the DNA TGTGCCAGCAGCGTCCTACCCAGGGGAGCAAACTATGGCTACACCTTC. Translation gives CASSVLPRGANYGYTF.

CDR3 nucleotide sequence: TGTGCCAGTAGTATACGACAGGGGCAAGCCAAAAACATTCAGTACTTC. This gives the protein CASSIRQGQAKNIQYF. The rearrangement links TRBV19 to TRBJ2-4, with TRBD1 matching over 8 bases. This CDR3 comprises 16 residues. Germline CDR1 is LNHDA and CDR2 is SQIVND (reference sequence). With 2 bases clipped from V and 0 bases from J, the junction kept 3 bases outside the gene matches.

The chain joins TRBV7-2 to TRBJ2-4; unclear D gene. Trimming pared 3 bases from V and 8 bases from J, leaving 8 bases between. The CDR3 spans 12 residues. The germline CDR1 and CDR2 sequences are SGHTA and FQGNSA. The CDR3 DNA sequence: TGTGCCAGCAGCTTGGGCCGTGACATTCAGTACTTC. It is translated as CASSLGRDIQYF.

The chain carries TRBV6-5 and TRBJ2-3; D may be TRBD1 (5 bases). The CDR3 has 13 amino acids. V gave up 4 bases and J gave up 3 bases, with 8 bases separating them. The germline V gene encodes CDR1 MNHEY and CDR2 SVGAGI. CDR3 residues: CASSLTVTDTQYF. As DNA, the CDR3 is TGTGCCAGCAGTTTGACAGTTACAGATACGCAGTATTTT.

This clone was counted a single time. The genes are TRBV7-6 and TRBJ2-7; the match to TRBD1 covers 9 bases. CDR3 length equals 15 residues. The J segment lost 1 base and the V segment lost 5 bases, leaving 6 bases of the junction unmatched. Looked up from germline, CDR1 is SGHVS and CDR2 is FNYEAQ. CDR3 in DNA: TGTGCCAGCAGCGCAGGGACAGGGCCATCCTACGAGCAGTACTTC. Translation: CASSAGTGPSYEQYF.

The V gene is TRBV7-9, the J gene TRBJ1-4; maybe TRBD1 (5 bases). The CDR3 spans 13 residues. Germline loops: CDR1 SEHNR, CDR2 FQNEAQ (reference sequence). The V and J ends lost 5 bases and 5 bases respectively, with 9 bases between them. The CDR3 nucleotides read TGTGCCAGCAGCGCGGGGGGGAATGAAAAACTGTTTTTT. Translated: CASSAGGNEKLFF.

This rearrangement joins TRBV7-9 to TRBJ1-1, with D possibly being TRBD1 (5 bases). V lost 3 bases to trimming and J lost 5 bases, with 16 bases between them. Germline V lookup: CDR1 SEHNR, CDR2 FQNEAQ (reference sequence). The CDR3 is made up of 15 amino acids. The CDR3 reads CASSLPLTEGTEAFF. CDR3 sequence (DNA): TGTGCCAGCAGCTTGCCTTTGACCGAGGGGACTGAAGCTTTCTTT.

The chain has TRBV4-1 and TRBJ2-7; 10 bases agree with TRBD2. CDR1 and CDR2 (germline): MGHRA, YSYEKL. The CDR3 contains 17 residues. Unmatched junction bases numbered 8, after V lost 0 bases and J lost 3 bases. The CDR3 DNA follows: TGCGCCAGCAGCCAAGATTGGAGCGGGAGGGCCGACTACGAGCAGTACTTC. Amino acids: CASSQDWSGRADYEQYF.

This chain links TRBV7-2 with TRBJ1-5; D gene uncertain. CDR3 size: 15 residues. V lost 1 base and J lost 7, with 14 bases in between. The V gene's germline CDR1 is SGHTA and CDR2 FQGNSA. As DNA, the CDR3 is TGTGCCAGCAGCTTAGAGGCAGGAGGACGGCAGCCCCAGCATTTT. Translating gives CASSLEAGGRQPQHF.

The rearrangement joins TRBV5-6 to TRBJ2-2; tentatively, D is TRBD2 (6 bases). The CDR3 has 15 residues. Germline V CDR1 and CDR2: SGHDT, YYEEEE. V shed 0 bases and J shed 4 bases, with 10 bases lying between them. This CDR3 reads CASSLDAGSTGELFF. The DNA for the CDR3 is TGTGCCAGCAGCTTGGATGCGGGAAGCACCGGGGAGCTGTTTTTT. Full variable domain (rest looked up from reference TRBV5-6 and TRBJ2-2): DAGVTQSPTHLIKTRGQQVTLRCSPKSGHDTVSWYQQALGQGPQFIFQYYEEEERQRGNFPDRFSGHQFPNYSSELNVNALLLGDSALYLCASSLDAGSTGELFFGEGSRLTVL.

The rearrangement uses TRBV30 and TRBJ1-1, with D perhaps matching TRBD1 (5 bases). The CDR3 is 14 amino acids. V was clipped by 0 bases and J by 2 bases, with 10 bases between them. CDR1 is GTSNPN and CDR2 is SVGIG in the germline V gene (reference sequence). The CDR3 loop is CAWSVMRTNTEAFF. CDR3 in DNA: TGTGCCTGGAGTGTCATGAGGACAAACACTGAAGCTTTCTTT.

This clone was recorded once. The chain recombines TRBV7-2 with TRBJ1-3; 8 nucleotides agree with TRBD1. Trimming at V came to 5 bases and at J to 5 bases, leaving 11 bases not matched to a gene. The CDR3 covers 16 residues. In germline, CDR1 is SGHTA, CDR2 FQGNSA. This CDR3 is CASSPKRDRRRNTIYF. CDR3 nucleotides: TGTGCCAGCAGCCCAAAAAGGGACAGGAGAAGAAACACCATATATTTT.

This clone came up a few times. The J gene is TRBJ1-6, the V gene TRBV12-5; 8 positions agree with TRBD1. The trim removed 6 bases at V and 9 bases at J, leaving 7 bases unmatched. The germline V gene encodes CDR1 LGHNT and CDR2 FRNRAP. This CDR3 has 14 amino acids. The CDR3 sequence: CASGKTGVASPLHF. CDR3 coding DNA: TGTGCTAGTGGAAAGACAGGGGTGGCTTCACCCCTCCACTTT.

This rearrangement joins TRBV28 to TRBJ2-7, with a weak D call TRBD2 (7 bases). V lost 5 bases and J 6 bases, leaving 23 bases between the germline ends. Looked up from germline, CDR1 is MDHEN and CDR2 is SYDVKM. This CDR3 has 16 amino acids. CDR3 region: CASSQPRGGGLGEQYF. The CDR3 nucleotides are TGTGCCAGCAGTCAGCCGCGAGGGGGGGGTTTGGGCGAGCAGTACTTC.

The chain employs TRBV6-5 and TRBJ2-1; D is ambiguous. The CDR3 consists of 15 residues. Between the trimmed V and J ends, which lost 2 bases and 2 bases, there was a span of 10 bases. Per germline, CDR1 MNHEY and CDR2 SVGAGI. The CDR3 nucleotides are TGTGCCAGCAGTTACGGTGACAACCCCTACAATGAGCAGTTCTTC. Protein: CASSYGDNPYNEQFF.